The clone carrying this T cell receptor (beta chain) was counted a few times. As yet, its antigen is unknown. This CDR3 is built from 15 residues. The V gene's germline CDR1 is SGHTA and CDR2 FQGNSA. Trimming pared 3 bases from V and 4 bases from J, leaving 15 bases between. The isolated RNA, all of it, was reverse transcribed, so expressed TCRB transcripts were what got sequenced. About 3.7 million reads per sample were averaged for naive, central memory and regulatory samples. Assay: immunoSEQ multiplex PCR; the TCRdb copy retains only in-frame clones and omits some. The table lists more than 150,000 clones, less than 15% of them singletons. This sample was included in a study of beta chain features in type 1 diabetes. About the research overall: Age, gender and cell yields were alike across patients and healthy donors.

Study-wide results and limits: The study notes PCR might favor shorter templates equally in patients and controls.

There was one heparinised blood draw per donor, averaging roughly 100 mL. Sequencing input: central memory CD4+ T cells from blood. The chain has TRBV7-2 and TRBJ1-2; TRBD1 is a possible D gene (5 bases). This receptor was taken from a woman younger than 30 in good health. The CDR3 DNA reads as TGTGCCAGCAGCTTTAAGAAGCTCGGGGGCTATGGCTACACCTTC. Its protein product is CASSFKKLGGYGYTF.